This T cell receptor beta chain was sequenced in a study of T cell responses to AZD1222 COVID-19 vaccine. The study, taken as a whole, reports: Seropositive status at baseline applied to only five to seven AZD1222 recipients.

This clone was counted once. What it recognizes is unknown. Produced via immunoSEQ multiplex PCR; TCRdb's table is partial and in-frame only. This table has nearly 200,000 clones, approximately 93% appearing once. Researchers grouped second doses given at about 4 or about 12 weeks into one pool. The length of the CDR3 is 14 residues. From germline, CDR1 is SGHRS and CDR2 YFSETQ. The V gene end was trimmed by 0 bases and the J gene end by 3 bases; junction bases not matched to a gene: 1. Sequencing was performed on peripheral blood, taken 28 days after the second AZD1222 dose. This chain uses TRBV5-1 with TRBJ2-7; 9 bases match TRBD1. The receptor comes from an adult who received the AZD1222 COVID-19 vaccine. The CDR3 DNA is TGCGCCAGCAGCTTGGAGGACAGGGGCTACGAGCAGTACTTC. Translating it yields CASSLEDRGYEQYF.